The 21 T cell receptor beta chains given below trace back to one sample, sequenced in a study of cytomegalovirus exposure and HLA in healthy donors. The PCR contained 60 Vbeta and 13 Jbeta primers. Clones were sequenced by immunoSEQ multiplex PCR, and TCRdb holds only the in-frame ones, with some missing. The sample has about 140,000 clones; roughly 76% are singletons. Material for sequencing was PBMCs. The receptors come from a female donor in good health and CMV-seronegative.

This rearrangement joins TRBV29-1 to TRBJ2-3, with 8 bases matching TRBD2. The J segment lost 1 base and the V segment lost 5 bases, leaving 5 bases of the junction unmatched. Germline-derived CDR1 and CDR2 are SQVTM and ANQGSEA. The CDR3 contains 14 residues. DNA for the CDR3: TGCAGCGTTCCGCGGGAGGCCCGCACAGATACGCAGTATTTT. It is translated as CSVPREARTDTQYF.

The chain combines TRBV13 with TRBJ2-1; tentatively, D is TRBD2 (6 bases). CDR1 and CDR2 (germline): PRHDT, FYEKMQ (reference sequence). This CDR3 has 15 residues. Trimming took 3 bases from V and 1 from J, leaving 10 bases between them. The CDR3 is CASSFGRDSYNEQFF. The CDR3 coding sequence is TGTGCCAGCAGCTTTGGGCGGGATTCCTACAATGAGCAGTTCTTC. The variable domain in full, completed from reference TRBV13 and TRBJ2-1, reads AAGVIQSPRHLIKEKRETATLKCYPIPRHDTVYWYQQGPGQDPQFLISFYEKMQSDKGSIPDRFSAQQFSDYHSELNMSSLELGDSALYFCASSFGRDSYNEQFFGPGTRLTVL.

The V call is TRBV7-8, the J call TRBJ1-2, with D perhaps matching TRBD1 (5 bases). Germline V gene lookup returns CDR1 SGHVS and CDR2 FQNEAQ. V dropped 1 base and J dropped 2 bases, with 8 bases sitting between them. The CDR3 has 14 residues. CDR3 sequence reads: CASSLGQRNYGYTF. The CDR3 nucleotides are TGTGCCAGCAGCTTAGGACAGAGGAACTATGGCTACACCTTC. Based on the CDR3 plus reference TRBV7-8 and TRBJ1-2, the full variable domain is GAGVSQSPRYKVAKRGQDVALRCDPISGHVSLFWYQQALGQGPEFLTYFQNEAQLDKSGLPSDRFFAERPEGSVSTLKIQRTQQEDSAVYLCASSLGQRNYGYTFGSGTRLTVV.

V gene TRBV28 combines with J gene TRBJ2-1, with 7 bases lining up with TRBD2. J gave up 6 bases and V 5 bases, and 4 bases lay outside the gene matches. Germline lookup yields CDR1 MDHEN and CDR2 SYDVKM. The CDR3 loop spans 13 amino acids. CDR3 in amino acids: CASSRGVTNEQFF. CDR3 DNA sequence: TGTGCCAGCAGTCGGGGGGTAACCAATGAGCAGTTCTTC.

This clone turned up a few times. This CDR3 is CASNQKGAGNEQFF. CDR3 coding DNA: TGTGCCAGCAATCAGAAAGGGGCAGGGAATGAGCAGTTCTTC. The chain links TRBV6-5 to TRBJ2-1; perhaps TRBD1 as D (5 bases). Germline-derived CDR1 and CDR2 are MNHEY and SVGAGI. V lost 7 bases and J lost 7, with 17 bases in between. The CDR3 has 14 amino acids.

This sequence joins TRBV6-5 and TRBJ2-5; TRBD1 matches 9 bases. Germline V gene sequence: CDR1 MNHEY, CDR2 SVGAGI. V was clipped by 5 bases and J by 0 bases; unmatched bases: 1. This CDR3 region has 14 residues. CDR3 in DNA: TGTGCCAGCAGTGACAGGGGGGACCAAGAGACCCAGTACTTC. Protein sequence: CASSDRGDQETQYF.

This sequence joins TRBV7-9 and TRBJ2-1; 11 bases fit TRBD2. J was trimmed by 10 bases and V by 1 base; bases with no gene match: 3. There are 14 residues in the CDR3. Per the germline V gene, CDR1 is SEHNR and CDR2 is FQNEAQ (reference sequence). The CDR3 protein is CASSLVSGRAEQFF. The CDR3 DNA follows: TGTGCCAGCAGCTTAGTTAGCGGGAGGGCCGAGCAGTTCTTC.

This clone was detected once. Written as DNA, the CDR3 is TGCAGCGTTGAAGGGCGGCAGGCAGGGGGGAACATTCAGTACTTC. This encodes CSVEGRQAGGNIQYF. This chain joins TRBV29-1 and TRBJ2-4, with D perhaps TRBD1 (7 bases). Germline assignment: CDR1 SQVTM and CDR2 ANQGSEA. The CDR3 is made up of 15 amino acids. The ends were cut back, 1 base at V and 7 bases at J, with 17 bases in the middle.

This chain connects TRBV15 to TRBJ2-1; no clear D gene. In germline, CDR1 is LNHNV, CDR2 YYDKDF (reference sequence). The CDR3 sequence is 12 residues long. V was shortened by 5 bases and J by 8 bases, with 10 bases between the two germline ends. The CDR3 protein is CATSSQEDEQFF. CDR3 nucleotide sequence: TGTGCCACCAGCTCCCAGGAAGATGAGCAGTTCTTC.

V is TRBV11-2 and J is TRBJ2-7; D is unclear. Trimming removed 3 bases at V and 0 bases at J, with 3 bases between. CDR3 size: 12 residues. Germline loops: CDR1 SGHAT, CDR2 FQNNGV. CDR3 nucleotides: TGTGCCAGCAGCTTTAACTCCTACGAGCAGTACTTC. Its translation: CASSFNSYEQYF.

The rearrangement joins TRBV5-1 to TRBJ2-7; 12 bases align to TRBD2. In germline, CDR1 is SGHRS, CDR2 YFSETQ. CDR3 length: 17 amino acids. The trim removed 0 bases at V and 1 base at J, leaving 5 bases unmatched. CDR3 sequence reads: CASSLAPLAGGSYEQYF. The CDR3 region has the DNA TGCGCCAGCAGCTTGGCACCACTAGCGGGAGGATCCTACGAGCAGTACTTC.

The chain recombines TRBV29-1 with TRBJ1-4; perhaps TRBD1 as D (6 bases). The CDR3 is made up of 17 amino acids. Looked up from germline, CDR1 is SQVTM and CDR2 is ANQGSEA. The V end was cut by 4 bases, the J end by 3 bases, with 21 bases between. The CDR3 protein is CSVVLSRGGEANEKLFF. For the CDR3, the DNA is TGCAGCGTTGTGCTATCTAGGGGGGGCGAGGCTAATGAAAAACTGTTTTTT.

The chain is built from TRBV7-9 and TRBJ2-2; D is ambiguous. Trimming stripped 2 bases from V and 1 base from J, with 11 bases between. Looked up from germline, CDR1 is SEHNR and CDR2 is FQNEAQ (reference sequence). The length of the CDR3 is 16 residues. For the CDR3, the DNA is TGTGCCAGCAGCTTATCACAGTCTTGGAACACCGGGGAGCTGTTTTTT. This translates into CASSLSQSWNTGELFF.

This clone was observed a handful of times. The CDR3 bases are TGTGCCAGCAGTGAAGTCGTAGCGGGAGCTTTTGAGCAGTTCTTC. Protein: CASSEVVAGAFEQFF. The rearrangement joins TRBV2 to TRBJ2-1, with 9 bases that match TRBD2. The CDR3 covers 15 residues. With V trimmed by 1 base and J by 9 bases, 7 bases remained unmatched. Germline V gene data show CDR1 as SNHLY and CDR2 as FYNNEI. The whole variable domain, filled in from reference TRBV2 and TRBJ2-1, reads EPEVTQTPSHQVTQMGQEVILRCVPISNHLYFYWYRQILGQKVEFLVSFYNNEISEKSEIFDDQFSVERPDGSNFTLKIRSTKLEDSAMYFCASSEVVAGAFEQFFGPGTRLTVL.

The CDR3 reads CASSFLAGKETQYF. CDR3 coding DNA: TGTGCCAGCAGTTTTCTAGCGGGGAAAGAGACCCAGTACTTC. The J gene is TRBJ2-5, the V gene TRBV6-6; TRBD2 agrees at 9 bases. The V gene's germline CDR1 is MNHNY and CDR2 SVGAGI (reference sequence). J was trimmed by 3 bases and V by 4 bases; bases with no gene match: 3. This CDR3 has 14 residues.

This chain links TRBV5-1 with TRBJ2-6; 9 nucleotides align to TRBD1. This CDR3 is built from 17 residues. The J segment lost 0 bases and the V segment lost 5 bases, leaving 6 bases of the junction unmatched. Germline-derived CDR1 and CDR2 are SGHRS and YFSETQ. CDR3 loop: CASSEGQGVSGANVLTF. In nucleotides, the CDR3 is TGCGCCAGCAGTGAGGGACAGGGAGTCTCTGGGGCCAACGTCCTGACTTTC.

This clone was observed once. The chain has TRBV28 and TRBJ1-1; no definite D call. The CDR3 consists of 15 residues. Trimming left V 3 bases short and J 0 bases short, with 11 bases between. Germline assignment: CDR1 MDHEN and CDR2 SYDVKM. This CDR3 reads CASSFRGSMNTEAFF. The CDR3 DNA sequence: TGTGCCAGCAGTTTCCGGGGATCCATGAACACTGAAGCTTTCTTT.

V and J are TRBV6-5 and TRBJ1-2; tentative D call: TRBD1 (6 bases). The CDR3 is made up of 16 amino acids. V shed 0 bases and J shed 3 bases, with 14 bases lying between them. Germline CDR1 MNHEY, CDR2 SVGAGI. CDR3 sequence reads: CASSYSGQGTYYGYTF. The CDR3 DNA reads as TGTGCCAGCAGTTACTCAGGGCAGGGGACCTACTATGGCTACACCTTC.

The chain couples TRBV5-1 to TRBJ2-1; 12 positions agree with TRBD2. CDR1 is SGHRS and CDR2 is YFSETQ in the germline V gene. J lost 7 bases, V lost 1 base, and 6 bases had no gene match. The CDR3 is made up of 16 amino acids. The CDR3 sequence is CASSLHLAGGLNEQFF. Here the CDR3 DNA reads TGCGCCAGCAGCTTGCATCTAGCGGGAGGGTTGAATGAGCAGTTCTTC.

The chain combines TRBV28 with TRBJ1-5, with TRBD1 matching over 8 bases. J was trimmed by 6 bases and V by 4 bases; bases with no gene match: 5. Germline CDR1 is MDHEN and CDR2 is SYDVKM. The CDR3 consists of 14 residues. The CDR3: CASSSTGVAQPQHF. CDR3 nucleotide sequence: TGTGCCAGCAGTTCGACAGGGGTGGCTCAGCCCCAGCATTTT.

The chain carries TRBV7-8 and TRBJ2-2; 9 positions match TRBD1. There are 13 residues in the CDR3. Germline-derived CDR1 and CDR2 are SGHVS and FQNEAQ. Losses at the gene ends were 7 bases for V and 6 bases for J; bases not matched to a gene: 3. As DNA, the CDR3 is TGTGCCAGCAACAACAGGGGGCCCGGGGAGCTGTTTTTT. This sequence encodes CASNNRGPGELFF.